The clone carrying this T cell receptor (beta chain) was seen many times. Its cognate antigen is unknown. This entry is derived from a study of spatial heterogeneity in lung cancer. Study at large: A consistent excess of beta-chain over alpha-chain sequences was detected.

As for time point: sample taken at primary tumor resection. Unsorted samples of tumor, nontumor lung or frozen PBMC had their whole RNA sequenced. Study-level findings and limits: Higher tumor mutation counts went along with higher counts of expanded intratumoral alpha and beta TCRs.

From germline, CDR1 is DFQATT and CDR2 SNEGSKA (reference sequence). V shed 0 bases and J shed 3 bases, with 15 bases lying between them. The CDR3 sequence is 16 residues long. MiXCR, run by TCRdb on the 5' RACE reads, gives a single entry per CDR3 protein. The profile shows tens of thousands of distinct CDR3 sequences, approximately 16% of them singletons. Sequencing used lung tumor tissue, obtained at surgery. J is TRBJ2-1 and V is TRBV20-1; D unresolved. The clonotype originates from a female donor with early-stage non-small cell lung cancer. In DNA, the CDR3 is TGCAGTGCTAGAGATCTTCGGTGGAGTGGCTACAATGAGCAGTTCTTC. This sequence encodes CSARDLRWSGYNEQFF.